This TCR beta chain was recorded in a study of T cell clonality in common variable immunodeficiency. General study results and limits: CVID subjects shared fewer TCRbeta clones than healthy controls did.

Each donor provided roughly 4.5 to 8.5 ml of heparinized whole blood. The CDR3 sequence is 14 residues long. V was clipped by 3 bases and J by 4 bases, with 10 bases between them. Looked up from germline, CDR1 is WNHNN and CDR2 is SYGVQD (reference sequence). The method was immunoSEQ multiplex PCR; TCRdb's version includes in-frame clones alone and lacks a portion of them. The table lists some 54,000 clones, no singletons, with about 2% in the top ten. This clone was seen at least ten times. What it binds is unknown. The sequenced fragment ends 3 residues before the CDR3 boundary, so the rest is inferred from the germline J gene.

The rearrangement joins TRBV10-1 to TRBJ2-1; the D gene is possibly TRBD2 (5 bases). The sample consisted of peripheral blood mononuclear cells. The receptor was isolated from a person between 18 and 69 years old in good health. CDR3 amino acids: CASSDRGSYNEQFF. The CDR3 bases that were read are TGCGCCAGCAGTGATCGGGGTTCTTACAATGAG.